The 6 T cell receptor beta chains below were found in one sample sequenced in a study of cytomegalovirus exposure and HLA in healthy donors. The PCR used 60 Vbeta and 13 Jbeta primers. Measured with immunoSEQ multiplex PCR; TCRdb has only the in-frame clones, and not every one. The sample lists some 200,000 clones, 70% to 80% occurring once. Sequenced sample: PBMCs. These receptors were taken from a girl aged 2 to 9 in good health and CMV-seronegative.

The chain couples TRBV6-1 to TRBJ1-1; possible D gene TRBD1, 6 bases. V was shortened by 6 bases and J by 5 bases, with 13 bases between the two germline ends. This CDR3 region has 13 residues. The V gene's germline CDR1 is MNHNS and CDR2 SASEGT. Here the CDR3 DNA reads TGTGCCAGCAGAGAGGGGGTCAGGACTGAAGCTTTCTTT. It is translated as CASREGVRTEAFF.

Notes on this clone: The junction differs from germline at one of its ends, possibly a read error. This chain links TRBV7-9 with TRBJ1-1, with D tentatively TRBD1 (5 bases). The CDR3 runs 12 residues. Germline CDR1 reads SEHNR; CDR2 reads FQNEAQ (reference sequence). The CDR3, as DNA: TGTTCCAGCAGCGTCGATAACAGGGAAGCTTTCTTT. It is translated as CSSSVDNREAFF.

The rearrangement links TRBV4-2 to TRBJ2-2, with a weak D call TRBD1 (6 bases). This CDR3 region has 15 residues. Germline CDR1 reads LGHNA; CDR2 reads YNFKEQ. Trimming stripped 3 bases from V and 6 bases from J, with 14 bases between. Here the CDR3 reads CASSQGANYPGELFF. Here the CDR3 DNA reads TGTGCCAGCAGCCAGGGGGCCAACTATCCCGGGGAGCTGTTTTTT.

J is TRBJ1-4 and V is TRBV6-1; D unresolved. V lost 2 bases and J 6 bases, leaving 13 bases between the germline ends. The germline V gene has CDR1 MNHNS and CDR2 SASEGT. The CDR3 runs 15 residues. The CDR3 is CASSEFQAHDEKLFF. In DNA form, the CDR3 reads TGTGCCAGCAGTGAATTCCAGGCCCACGATGAAAAACTGTTTTTT.

This chain connects TRBV19 to TRBJ1-5, with 7 bases lining up with TRBD1. Trimming removed 4 bases from V and 4 bases from J; junction bases left unmatched: 13. This CDR3 comprises 17 residues. Germline loops: CDR1 LNHDA, CDR2 SQIVND (reference sequence). As DNA, the CDR3 is TGTGCCAGTAGTACCACCCCCCAGGGGGTAGGGAATCAGCCCCAGCATTTT. Translation gives CASSTTPQGVGNQPQHF.

The chain recombines TRBV6-6 with TRBJ2-5; D might be TRBD2 (6 bases). The DNA end is more similar to TRBJ2-7, so the J call may be wrong. The CDR3 spans 16 residues. Per germline, CDR1 MNHNY and CDR2 SVGAGI (reference sequence). CDR3 sequence (DNA): TGTGCCAGCAGTTCCCTTGGGGGGACGGTCTCCTACGAGCAGTACTTC. It specifies CASSSLGGTVSYEQYF.